This T cell receptor (beta chain) stems from a study of cytomegalovirus exposure and HLA in healthy donors. Broader study findings: Most subjects had HLA-A and HLA-B alleles reportedly predicted accurately by TCR beta sequences.

With 60 Vbeta and 13 Jbeta primers, the PCR was carried out. Some clones are missing from TCRdb's copy, which holds only in-frame ones; the method was immunoSEQ multiplex PCR. In the table there are 110,000 to 150,000 clones, 60% to 80% of which are singletons. This clone was counted once. Antigen unknown. V shed 8 bases, J shed 4 bases, and the junction held 9 bases outside the gene matches. CDR3 length: 14 amino acids. Germline CDR1 reads MNHEY; CDR2 reads SMNVEV (reference sequence). The sample taken for sequencing was PBMCs. The chain uses TRBV27 and TRBJ2-7; 9 nucleotides agree with TRBD1. This receptor was identified in a woman aged 45-60 years in good health and CMV-seronegative. This CDR3 is CASQRGQGPYEQYF. The CDR3 DNA follows: TGTGCCAGCCAAAGGGGACAGGGTCCGTACGAGCAGTACTTC.